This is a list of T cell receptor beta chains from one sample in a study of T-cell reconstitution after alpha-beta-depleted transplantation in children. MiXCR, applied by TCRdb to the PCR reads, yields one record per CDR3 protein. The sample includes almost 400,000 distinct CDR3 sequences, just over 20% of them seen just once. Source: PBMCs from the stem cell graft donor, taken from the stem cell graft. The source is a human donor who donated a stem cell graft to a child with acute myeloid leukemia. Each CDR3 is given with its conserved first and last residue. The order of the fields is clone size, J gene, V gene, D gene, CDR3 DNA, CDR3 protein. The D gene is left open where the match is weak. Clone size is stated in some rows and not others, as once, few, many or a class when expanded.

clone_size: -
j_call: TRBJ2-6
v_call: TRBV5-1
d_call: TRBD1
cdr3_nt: TGCGCCAGCAGCTTGGCAGGGGGTTCAGGGGCCAACGTCCTGACTTTC
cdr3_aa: CASSLAGGSGANVLTF

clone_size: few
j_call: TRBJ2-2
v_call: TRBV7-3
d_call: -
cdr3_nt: TGTGCCAGCAGCGTGGAGGGGTTGGACACCGGGGAGCTGTTTTTT
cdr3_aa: CASSVEGLDTGELFF

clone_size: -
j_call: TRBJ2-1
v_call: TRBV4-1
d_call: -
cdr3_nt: TGCGCCAGCGGGGACGACGATGAGCAGTTCTTC
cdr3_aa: CASGDDDEQFF

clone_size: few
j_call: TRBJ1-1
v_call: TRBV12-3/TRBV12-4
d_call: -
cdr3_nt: TGTGCCAGCAGTTCCTGGGATGGTGGGAACACTGAAGCTTTCTTT
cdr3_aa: CASSSWDGGNTEAFF

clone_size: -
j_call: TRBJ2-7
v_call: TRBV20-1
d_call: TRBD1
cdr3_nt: TGCAGTGCTTCCCCCGGGATGGACAGGGGTTATGACGAGCAGTACTTC
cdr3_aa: CSASPGMDRGYDEQYF

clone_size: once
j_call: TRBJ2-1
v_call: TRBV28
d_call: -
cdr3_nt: TGTGCCAGCAGTTTAGGCGGGACTGAAAATGAGCAGTTCTTC
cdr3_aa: CASSLGGTENEQFF

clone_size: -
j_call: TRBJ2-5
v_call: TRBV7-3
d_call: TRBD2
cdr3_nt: TGTGCCAGCAGCCTAGGACTAGCGGGAGTTGGAGGAGAGACCCAGTACTTC
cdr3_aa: CASSLGLAGVGGETQYF

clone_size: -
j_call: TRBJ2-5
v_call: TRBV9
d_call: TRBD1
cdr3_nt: TGTGCCAGCAGCCACGGGACAGGGGGCAAGACCCAGTACTTC
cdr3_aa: CASSHGTGGKTQYF

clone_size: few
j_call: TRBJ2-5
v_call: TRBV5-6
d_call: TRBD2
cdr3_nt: TGTGCCAGCGGTTGGGCGGGAGCGAGGGAGACCCAGTACTTC
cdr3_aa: CASGWAGARETQYF

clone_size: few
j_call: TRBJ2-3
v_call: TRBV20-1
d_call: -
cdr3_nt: TGCAGTGCTAGTCGGCTAGCGAGCACAGATACGCAGTATTTT
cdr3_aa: CSASRLASTDTQYF

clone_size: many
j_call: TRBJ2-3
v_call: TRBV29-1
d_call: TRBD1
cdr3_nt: TGCAGCGTCGGGACGACAGGGACAGATACGCAGTATTTT
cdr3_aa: CSVGTTGTDTQYF

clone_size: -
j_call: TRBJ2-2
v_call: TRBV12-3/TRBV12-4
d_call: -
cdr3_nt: TGTGCCAGCACGAGGGGTTACACCGGGGAGCTGTTTTTT
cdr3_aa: CASTRGYTGELFF

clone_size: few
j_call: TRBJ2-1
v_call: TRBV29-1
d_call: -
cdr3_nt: TGCAGCGGGAGCTCCATAGGGCACAATGAGCAGTTCTTC
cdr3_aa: CSGSSIGHNEQFF

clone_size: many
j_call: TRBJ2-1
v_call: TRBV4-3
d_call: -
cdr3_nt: TGCGCCAGCAGCCCGAGACATGGCGGACTTAGAGGTGAGCAGTTCTTC
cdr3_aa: CASSPRHGGLRGEQFF

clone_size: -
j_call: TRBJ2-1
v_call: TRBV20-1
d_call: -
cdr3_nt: TGCAGTGCTTACCGCGTCTCCTACAATGAGCAGTTCTTC
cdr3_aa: CSAYRVSYNEQFF

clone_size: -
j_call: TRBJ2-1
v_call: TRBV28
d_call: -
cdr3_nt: TGTGCCAGCAGTGCGGTCGAGGTTCCGGGCAATGAGCAGTTCTTC
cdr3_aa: CASSAVEVPGNEQFF

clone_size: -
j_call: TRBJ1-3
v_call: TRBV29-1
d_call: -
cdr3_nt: TGCAGCGTTGACTGGGCTGGCTCTGGAAACACCATATATTTT
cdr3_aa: CSVDWAGSGNTIYF

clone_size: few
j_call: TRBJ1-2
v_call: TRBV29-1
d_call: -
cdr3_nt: TGCAGCGTTCTGAGAGGGACGGGGGATGGCTACACCTTC
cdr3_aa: CSVLRGTGDGYTF

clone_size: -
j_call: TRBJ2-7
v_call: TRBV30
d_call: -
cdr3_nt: TGTGCCTGGAGTGGGGCCCGTGGAGCCGAGCAGTACTTC
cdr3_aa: CAWSGARGAEQYF

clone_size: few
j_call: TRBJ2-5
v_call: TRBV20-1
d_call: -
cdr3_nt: TGCAGTGCACCCCTCGGGGGGACCCAGTACTTC
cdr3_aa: CSAPLGGTQYF

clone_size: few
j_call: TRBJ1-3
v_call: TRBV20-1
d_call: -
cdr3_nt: TGCAGTGCTAGCACTTCTTCGGCACTTGGAAACACCATATATTTT
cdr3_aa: CSASTSSALGNTIYF

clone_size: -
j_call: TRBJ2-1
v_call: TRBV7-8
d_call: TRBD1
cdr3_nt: TGTGCCAGCAGCGTCCGGGACAGTATTACCTACAATGAGCAGTTCTTC
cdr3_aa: CASSVRDSITYNEQFF